One T cell receptor (beta chain) is described in this entry. No antigen is known for it. The sample originates from a study of T cells in localized non-small cell lung cancer. Study conclusions and caveats: Heterogeneity is still possible, as just one tumor region was sequenced. Uninvolved nearby lung showed the greatest T cell clonality, exceeding that found in tumor. Greater blood T cell density accompanied longer overall survival. Adjacent lung had a median roughly 50 of the 100 largest tumor clones.

Profiled with immunoSEQ multiplex PCR; TCRdb holds only in-frame clones, not every one. The data contain 2,500 to 3,000 clones, roughly 32% of them singletons. Trimming removed 8 bases at V and 1 base at J, with 11 bases between. In germline, CDR1 is MDHEN, CDR2 SYDVKM. This CDR3 has 14 residues. The sample here was lung tumor tissue, taken before any cancer treatment. The genes are TRBV28 and TRBJ2-2; no clear D gene. This TCR derives from a female donor over 55 with stage II squamous cell lung carcinoma. The CDR3 loop reads CASLSQGNTGELFF. The DNA for the CDR3 is TGTGCCAGCCTCTCTCAAGGGAACACCGGGGAGCTGTTTTTT.